Given below is one T cell receptor beta chain in context. The antigen is unknown. The sample originates from a study of radiotherapy plus CTLA-4 blockade in lung cancer. Across the study: Disease control reached roughly 33%, with objective responses in approximately 17%.

Patients with chemo-refractory metastatic non-small-cell lung cancer received focal radiation plus CTLA-4 blockade with ipilimumab. General study results and limits: Among blood TCR repertoires after radiotherapy plus ipilimumab, tumor-derived clones expanded. Response was reportedly best predicted by early blood T cell clone dynamics, with interferon-beta.

Assay used: immunoSEQ multiplex PCR; TCRdb lists only in-frame clones, some missing. The table has fewer than 65,000 clones, about four fifths seen once. The germline gives CDR1 SQVTM, CDR2 ANQGSEA. The CDR3 totals 11 residues. Losses at the gene ends were 7 bases for V and 6 bases for J; bases not matched to a gene: 4. This clonotype was sampled from a human donor with non-small cell lung cancer whose response to radiotherapy plus ipilimumab could not be evaluated. The sequences come from peripheral blood, collected from a patient treated with radiotherapy plus ipilimumab. The chain carries TRBV29-1 and TRBJ2-3; 7 bases line up with TRBD1. The CDR3 nucleotides read TGCAGCGAGGGGACAGCCGATACGCAGTATTTT. Residues: CSEGTADTQYF.